The clone carrying this TCR beta chain was detected ten times or more. CDR3 length equals 13 residues. From germline, CDR1 is GTSNPN and CDR2 SVGIG (reference sequence). Between the trimmed V and J ends, which lost 1 base and 4 bases, there was a span of 10 bases. These data belong to a study of T cells in Graves' hyperthyroidism and ophthalmopathy. Researchers amplified the TCR beta CDR3 regions from RNA transcripts. The primer set for the first-round RT-PCR of the TCR CDR3 was HTBI. TCRdb recomputed calls from the multiplex PCR reads with MiXCR, one row per CDR3 protein. The table lists around 500,000 distinct CDR3 sequences, around 15% of them singletons.

This TCR came from a woman between 40 and 55 years old with Graves' hyperthyroidism. V usage is TRBV30 and J usage is TRBJ1-2, with D possibly matching TRBD1 (6 bases). Sequencing used blood. CDR3: CAWSEQGGYGYTF. The CDR3 DNA reads as TGTGCCTGGAGTGAACAGGGTGGCTATGGCTACACCTTC.